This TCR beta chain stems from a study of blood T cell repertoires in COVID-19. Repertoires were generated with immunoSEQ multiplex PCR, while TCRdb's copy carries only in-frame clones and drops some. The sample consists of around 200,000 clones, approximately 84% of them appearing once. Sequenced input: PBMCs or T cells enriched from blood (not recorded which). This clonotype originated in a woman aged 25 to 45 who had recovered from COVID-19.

The CDR3 DNA reads TGTGCCAGCAGCTTCGGGACAGGGGTTGGCTATGGCTACACCTTC. Its translation is CASSFGTGVGYGYTF. This chain uses TRBV7-2 with TRBJ1-2, with TRBD1 matching over 10 bases. This CDR3 contains 15 residues. The V gene end was trimmed by 3 bases and the J gene end by 4 bases; junction bases not matched to a gene: 5. Per germline, CDR1 SGHTA and CDR2 FQGNSA.